The rows below give T cell receptor beta chains drawn from one sample of a study of cytomegalovirus exposure and HLA in healthy donors. The assay was immunoSEQ multiplex PCR, and TCRdb's table has in-frame clones only and misses some. The sample holds 150,000 to 250,000 clones, 70% to 90% seen once. The sample was PBMCs. Every receptor here comes from a woman in her fifties or sixties in good health and CMV-seronegative. The CDR3 runs from the conserved cysteine through the conserved F or W. The D gene is left open where the match is weak. Only some rows state a clone size, as once, few, many or a class for expanded clones.

abundance	v_gene	j_gene	d_gene	CDR3nt	CDR3aa
few	TRBV29-1	TRBJ2-7	.	TGCAGCGTTTCCGACAGGGCGGGATCCTACGAGCAGTACTTC	CSVSDRAGSYEQYF
.	TRBV6-5	TRBJ2-3	.	TGTGCCAGCAGATCAGACGCGAGGCTCACAGATACGCAGTATTTT	CASRSDARLTDTQYF
.	TRBV6-1	TRBJ2-5	.	TGTGCCAGCAGTGAAGACAGGGTGCGGGAGACCCAGTACTTC	CASSEDRVRETQYF
.	TRBV14	TRBJ2-4	.	TGTGCCAGCAGCCAAGATCTCGGGGAAGATACATCAAACATTCAGTACTTC	CASSQDLGEDTSNIQYF
.	TRBV28	TRBJ2-7	.	TGTGCCAGCAGGAGCCCACTCTACGAGCAGTACTTC	CASRSPLYEQYF
.	TRBV2	TRBJ1-4	.	TGTGCCAGCGAGGTAGGGGAGGATGAAAAACTGTTTTTT	CASEVGEDEKLFF
.	TRBV6-5	TRBJ2-7	TRBD1	TGTGCCAGCACCAGGGGACAGGCCTACGAGCAGTACTTC	CASTRGQAYEQYF
.	TRBV28	TRBJ2-7	TRBD1	TGTGCCAGCACGATCGACAGGGCGACCTACGAGCAGTACTTC	CASTIDRATYEQYF
.	TRBV11-1	TRBJ2-5	TRBD2	TGTGCCAGCAGCTTGGCCGGGACTAGCGGGAGTTGGGAAGAGACCCAGTACTTC	CASSLAGTSGSWEETQYF
once	TRBV6-1	TRBJ2-7	TRBD2	TGTGCCAGCAGTGAAGCGGCTAGCGGGAGGGCCTACGAGCAGTACTTC	CASSEAASGRAYEQYF
.	TRBV30	TRBJ2-7	TRBD2	TGTGCCTGGAGGCCGACTAGCGGGATTGTGTACGAGCAGTACTTC	CAWRPTSGIVYEQYF